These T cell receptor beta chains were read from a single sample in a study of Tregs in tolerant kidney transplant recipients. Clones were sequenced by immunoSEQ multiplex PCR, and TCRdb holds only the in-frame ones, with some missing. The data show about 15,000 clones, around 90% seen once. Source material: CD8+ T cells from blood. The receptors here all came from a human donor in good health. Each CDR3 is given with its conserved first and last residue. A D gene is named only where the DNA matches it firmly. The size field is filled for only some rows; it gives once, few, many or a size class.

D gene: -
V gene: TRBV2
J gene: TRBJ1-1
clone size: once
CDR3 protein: CVFKWGGPGTEAFF
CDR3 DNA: TGTGTCTTCAAATGGGGGGGGCCGGGTACTGAAGCTTTCTTT

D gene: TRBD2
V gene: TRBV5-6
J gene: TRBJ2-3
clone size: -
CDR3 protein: CASSLRLAGTDTQYF
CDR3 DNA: TGTGCCAGCAGCTTGAGGCTAGCGGGCACAGATACGCAGTATTTT

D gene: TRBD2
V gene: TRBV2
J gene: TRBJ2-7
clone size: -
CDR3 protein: CASMGPGREQYF
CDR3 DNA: TGTGCCAGCATGGGTCCCGGGAGGGAGCAGTACTTC

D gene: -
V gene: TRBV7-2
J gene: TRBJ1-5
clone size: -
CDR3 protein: CASSLLSGANQPQHF
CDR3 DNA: TGTGCCAGCAGCTTACTTTCAGGGGCGAATCAGCCCCAGCATTTT

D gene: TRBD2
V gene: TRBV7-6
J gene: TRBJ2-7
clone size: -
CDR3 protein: CASSRTLAGAYEQYF
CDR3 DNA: TGTGCCAGCAGTCGTACACTAGCGGGCGCCTACGAGCAGTACTTC

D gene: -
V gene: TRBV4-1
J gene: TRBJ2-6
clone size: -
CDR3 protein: CASSQGPHPGANVLTF
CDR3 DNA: TGCGCCAGCAGCCAAGGTCCGCATCCTGGGGCCAACGTCCTGACTTTC

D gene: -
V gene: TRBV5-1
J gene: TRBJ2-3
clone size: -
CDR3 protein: CASSPGVGSTDTQYF
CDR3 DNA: TGCGCCAGCAGTCCGGGGGTGGGAAGCACAGATACGCAGTATTTT

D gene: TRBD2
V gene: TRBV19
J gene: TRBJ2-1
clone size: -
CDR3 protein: CASSVLLPGLAGGPGNEQFF
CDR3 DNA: TGTGCCAGTAGTGTCCTCTTACCGGGACTAGCGGGGGGGCCAGGCAATGAGCAGTTCTTC

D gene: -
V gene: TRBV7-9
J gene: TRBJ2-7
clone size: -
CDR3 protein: CASSQAAASSYEQYF
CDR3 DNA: TGTGCCAGCAGCCAAGCAGCTGCAAGCTCCTACGAGCAGTACTTC

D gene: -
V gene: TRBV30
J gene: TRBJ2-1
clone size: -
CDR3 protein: CAWSVSRGSQGEQFF
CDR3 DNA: TGTGCCTGGAGTGTTAGCAGAGGGAGTCAGGGTGAGCAGTTCTTC

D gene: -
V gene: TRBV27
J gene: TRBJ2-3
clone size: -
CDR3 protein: CASSRRALPGDTQYF
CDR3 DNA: TGTGCCAGCAGTAGGAGGGCCCTCCCGGGAGATACGCAGTATTTT

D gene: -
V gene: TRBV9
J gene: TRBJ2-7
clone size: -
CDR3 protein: CASSVSGTNYYEQYF
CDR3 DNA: TGTGCCAGCAGCGTTAGCGGCACAAACTACTACGAGCAGTACTTC

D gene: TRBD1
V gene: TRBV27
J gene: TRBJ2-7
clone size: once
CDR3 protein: CASRIPGQGAEQYF
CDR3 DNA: TGTGCCAGCAGGATCCCGGGACAGGGGGCCGAGCAGTACTTC

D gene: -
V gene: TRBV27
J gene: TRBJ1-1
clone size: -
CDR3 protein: CASSGRLDGTEAFF
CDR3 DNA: TGTGCCAGCAGTGGGCGACTGGATGGCACTGAAGCTTTCTTT

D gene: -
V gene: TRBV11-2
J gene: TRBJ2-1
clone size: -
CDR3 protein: CASSSNRVNEQFF
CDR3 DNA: TGTGCCAGCAGCTCCAACCGGGTCAATGAGCAGTTCTTC

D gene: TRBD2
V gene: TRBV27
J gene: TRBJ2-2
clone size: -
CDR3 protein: CASSLSWTSGGTFTGELFF
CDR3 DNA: TGTGCCAGCAGTTTATCCTGGACTAGCGGGGGGACTTTCACCGGGGAGCTGTTTTTT

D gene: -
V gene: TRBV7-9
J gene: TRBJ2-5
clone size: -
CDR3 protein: CASSLSLEAQYF
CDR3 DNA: TGTGCCAGCAGCTTAAGCCTGGAGGCCCAGTACTTC

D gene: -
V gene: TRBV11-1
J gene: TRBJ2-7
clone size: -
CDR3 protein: CASSLLQGYEQYF
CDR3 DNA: TGTGCCAGCAGCTTACTACAGGGATACGAGCAGTACTTC

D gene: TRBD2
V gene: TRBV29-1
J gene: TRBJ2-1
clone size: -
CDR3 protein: CSVEATSGGGEQFF
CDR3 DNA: TGCAGCGTTGAAGCTACTAGCGGGGGAGGTGAGCAGTTCTTC

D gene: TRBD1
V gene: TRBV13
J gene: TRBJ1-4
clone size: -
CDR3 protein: CASSPTSDRDEKLFF
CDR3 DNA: TGTGCCAGCAGCCCTACTTCGGACAGGGATGAAAAACTGTTTTTT

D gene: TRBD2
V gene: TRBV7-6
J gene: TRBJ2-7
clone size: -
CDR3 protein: CASSLERGGRLYEQYF
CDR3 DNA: TGTGCCAGCAGCTTAGAGCGGGGGGGCCGACTCTACGAGCAGTACTTC

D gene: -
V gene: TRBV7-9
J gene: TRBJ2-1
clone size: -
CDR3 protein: CASNGQTPDRYYNEQFF
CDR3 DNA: TGTGCCAGCAATGGACAGACGCCGGACAGATATTACAATGAGCAGTTCTTC

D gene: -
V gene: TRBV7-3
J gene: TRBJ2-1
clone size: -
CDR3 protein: CASSSKGWASYNEQFF
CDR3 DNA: TGTGCCAGCAGCTCGAAGGGGTGGGCTAGTTACAATGAGCAGTTCTTC

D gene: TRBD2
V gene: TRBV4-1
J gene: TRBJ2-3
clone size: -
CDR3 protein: CASSQGLTSGTYTQYF
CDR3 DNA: TGCGCCAGCAGCCAAGGTCTCACTAGCGGGACGTATACGCAGTATTTT

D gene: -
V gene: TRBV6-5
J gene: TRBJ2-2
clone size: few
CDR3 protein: CASSFDSPGDTGELFF
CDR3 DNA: TGTGCCAGCAGTTTCGACTCCCCCGGGGACACCGGGGAGCTGTTTTTT

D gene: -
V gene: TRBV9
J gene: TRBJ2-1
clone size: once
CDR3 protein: CASSRGAGYNEQFF
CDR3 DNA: TGTGCCAGCAGTCGGGGGGCCGGCTACAATGAGCAGTTCTTC

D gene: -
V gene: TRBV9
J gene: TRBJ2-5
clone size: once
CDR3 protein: CASSQDTGARETQYF
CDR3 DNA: TGTGCCAGCAGTCAAGACACGGGGGCTAGGGAGACCCAGTACTTC

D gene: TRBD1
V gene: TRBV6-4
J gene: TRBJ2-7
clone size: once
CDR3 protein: CASSDTRDRVLRQYF
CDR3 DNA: TGTGCCAGCAGTGACACCCGGGACAGGGTCCTGCGGCAGTACTTC

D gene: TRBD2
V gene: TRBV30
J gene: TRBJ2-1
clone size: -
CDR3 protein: CAWSVLSGRSQFFYNEQFF
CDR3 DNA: TGTGCCTGGAGTGTACTTAGCGGGAGGTCACAATTTTTCTACAATGAGCAGTTCTTC

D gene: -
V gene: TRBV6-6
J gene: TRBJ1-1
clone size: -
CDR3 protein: CASSPWGGLDTEAFF
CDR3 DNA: TGTGCCAGCAGTCCCTGGGGGGGATTAGACACTGAAGCTTTCTTT

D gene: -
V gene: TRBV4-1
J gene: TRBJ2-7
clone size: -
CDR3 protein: CASSQDLTQPDSIQF
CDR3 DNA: TGCGCCAGCAGCCAAGACCTAACCCAGCCCGACTCCATTCAGTTC

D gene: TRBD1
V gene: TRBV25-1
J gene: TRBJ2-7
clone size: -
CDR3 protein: CASSGTSGTALYEQYF
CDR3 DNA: TGTGCCAGCAGCGGAACCTCCGGGACAGCACTATACGAGCAGTACTTC

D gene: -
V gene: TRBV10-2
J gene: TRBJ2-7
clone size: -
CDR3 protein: CATSTFYEQYF
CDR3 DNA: TGCGCCACGTCGACTTTCTACGAGCAGTACTTC

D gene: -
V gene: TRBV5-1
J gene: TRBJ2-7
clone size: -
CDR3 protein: CASREEPTGSEQYF
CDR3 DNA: TGCGCCAGCAGGGAAGAACCCACTGGGAGCGAGCAGTACTTC

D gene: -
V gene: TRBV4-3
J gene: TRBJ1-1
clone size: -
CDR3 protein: CASSPRRGDTEAFF
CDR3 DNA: TGCGCCAGCAGCCCCCGCCGGGGGGACACTGAAGCTTTCTTT

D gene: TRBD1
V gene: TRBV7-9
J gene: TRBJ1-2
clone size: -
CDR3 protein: CASSPGQGNYGYTF
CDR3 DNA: TGTGCCAGCAGCCCAGGACAGGGAAACTATGGCTACACCTTC

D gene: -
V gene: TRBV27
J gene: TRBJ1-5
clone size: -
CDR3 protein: CASSLPPTGTGRSNQPQHF
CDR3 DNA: TGTGCCAGCAGTTTACCCCCGACAGGCACAGGGAGGAGCAATCAGCCCCAGCATTTT

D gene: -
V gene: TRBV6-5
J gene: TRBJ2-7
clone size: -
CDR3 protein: CASKGGRLGREQYF
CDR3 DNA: TGTGCCAGCAAGGGGGGCAGGCTCGGTCGCGAGCAGTACTTC

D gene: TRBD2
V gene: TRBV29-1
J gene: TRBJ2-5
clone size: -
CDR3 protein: CSVEGLAGGPYQETQYF
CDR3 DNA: TGCAGCGTGGAGGGACTAGCGGGAGGGCCTTACCAAGAGACCCAGTACTTC

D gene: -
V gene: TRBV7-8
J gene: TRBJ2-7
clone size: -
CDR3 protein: CASKWGHEQYF
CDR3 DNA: TGTGCCAGCAAATGGGGTCACGAGCAGTACTTC

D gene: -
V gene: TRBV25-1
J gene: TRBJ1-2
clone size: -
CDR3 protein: CASSPTGWGGYTF
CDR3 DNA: TGTGCCAGCAGTCCGACAGGTTGGGGCGGCTACACCTTC

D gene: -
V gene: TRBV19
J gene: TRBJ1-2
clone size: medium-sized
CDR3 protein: CASSIGRGTSNYGYTF
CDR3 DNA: TGTGCCAGTAGTATCGGTCGGGGTACTTCTAACTATGGCTACACCTTC

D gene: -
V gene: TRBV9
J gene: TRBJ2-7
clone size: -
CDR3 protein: CASSVTDRPYEQYF
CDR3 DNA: TGTGCCAGCAGCGTAACTGACAGGCCCTACGAGCAGTACTTC

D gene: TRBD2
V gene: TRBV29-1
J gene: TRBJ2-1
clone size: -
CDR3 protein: CSVVRLAGGYNEQFF
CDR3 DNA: TGCAGCGTTGTTCGTCTAGCGGGGGGCTACAATGAGCAGTTCTTC

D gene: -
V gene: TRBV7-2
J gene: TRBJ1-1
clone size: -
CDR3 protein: CASSLTWNTEAFF
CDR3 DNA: TGTGCCAGCAGCCTGACATGGAACACTGAAGCTTTCTTT

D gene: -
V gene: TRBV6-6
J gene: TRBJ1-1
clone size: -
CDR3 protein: CASSYAGGTEAFF
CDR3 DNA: TGTGCCAGCAGTTATGCTGGGGGCACTGAAGCTTTCTTT

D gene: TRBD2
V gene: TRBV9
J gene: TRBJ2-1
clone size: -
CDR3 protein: CASSVGGPSGADNEQFF
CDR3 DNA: TGTGCCAGCAGCGTAGGGGGCCCTAGCGGGGCCGACAATGAGCAGTTCTTC

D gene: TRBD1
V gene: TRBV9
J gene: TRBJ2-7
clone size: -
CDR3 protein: CASSVGTGVYEQYF
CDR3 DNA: TGTGCCAGCAGCGTAGGGACAGGGGTATACGAGCAGTACTTC

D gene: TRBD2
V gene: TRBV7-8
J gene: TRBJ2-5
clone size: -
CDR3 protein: CASSQGTSGRAQETQYF
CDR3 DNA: TGTGCCAGCAGCCAAGGGACTAGCGGGAGGGCCCAAGAGACCCAGTACTTC

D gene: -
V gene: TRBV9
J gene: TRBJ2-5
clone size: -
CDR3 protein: CASSVVEVEPQETQYF
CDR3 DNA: TGTGCCAGCAGCGTAGTGGAAGTTGAGCCGCAAGAGACCCAGTACTTC

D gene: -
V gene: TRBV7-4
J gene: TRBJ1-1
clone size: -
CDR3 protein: CASSSRTLAAPVF
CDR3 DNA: TGTGCCAGCAGCTCTCGGACGCTCGCCGCCCCAGTGTTT

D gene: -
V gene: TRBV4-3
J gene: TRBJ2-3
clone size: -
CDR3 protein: CASSTGAGRDTQYF
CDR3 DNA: TGCGCCAGCAGCACAGGTGCGGGACGAGATACGCAGTATTTT

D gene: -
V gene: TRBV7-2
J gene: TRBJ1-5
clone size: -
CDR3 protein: CASSRHTGTYSNQPQHF
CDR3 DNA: TGTGCCAGCAGCCGACACACAGGAACCTATAGCAATCAGCCCCAGCATTTT

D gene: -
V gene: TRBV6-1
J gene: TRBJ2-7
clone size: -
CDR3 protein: CASNGNNYEQYF
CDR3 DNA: TGTGCCAGCAATGGGAACAACTACGAGCAGTACTTC

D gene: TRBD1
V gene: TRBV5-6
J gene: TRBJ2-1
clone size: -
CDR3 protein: CASSRTGGWGEQFF
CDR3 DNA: TGTGCCAGCAGCCGGACAGGGGGCTGGGGTGAGCAGTTCTTC

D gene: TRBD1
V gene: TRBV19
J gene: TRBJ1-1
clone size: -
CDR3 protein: CASTGGYTEAFF
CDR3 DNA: TGTGCCAGTACAGGGGGGTATACTGAAGCTTTCTTT

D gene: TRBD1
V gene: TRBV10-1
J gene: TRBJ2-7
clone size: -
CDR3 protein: CATANFGTGETYEQYF
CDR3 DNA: TGCGCCACAGCCAATTTCGGGACAGGCGAGACCTACGAGCAGTACTTC

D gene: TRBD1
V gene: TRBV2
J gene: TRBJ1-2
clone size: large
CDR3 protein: CASSYRGPINYGYTF
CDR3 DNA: TGTGCCAGCAGTTACAGGGGACCAATTAACTATGGCTACACCTTC

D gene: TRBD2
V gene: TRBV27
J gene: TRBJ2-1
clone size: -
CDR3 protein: CASSQGLALYNEQFF
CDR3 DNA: TGTGCCAGCAGTCAAGGACTAGCGCTTTACAATGAGCAGTTCTTC

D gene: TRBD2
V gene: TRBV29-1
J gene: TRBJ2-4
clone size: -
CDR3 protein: CSVVGLLAGDEAKNIQYF
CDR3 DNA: TGCAGCGTTGTGGGGCTACTAGCGGGAGATGAAGCCAAAAACATTCAGTACTTC